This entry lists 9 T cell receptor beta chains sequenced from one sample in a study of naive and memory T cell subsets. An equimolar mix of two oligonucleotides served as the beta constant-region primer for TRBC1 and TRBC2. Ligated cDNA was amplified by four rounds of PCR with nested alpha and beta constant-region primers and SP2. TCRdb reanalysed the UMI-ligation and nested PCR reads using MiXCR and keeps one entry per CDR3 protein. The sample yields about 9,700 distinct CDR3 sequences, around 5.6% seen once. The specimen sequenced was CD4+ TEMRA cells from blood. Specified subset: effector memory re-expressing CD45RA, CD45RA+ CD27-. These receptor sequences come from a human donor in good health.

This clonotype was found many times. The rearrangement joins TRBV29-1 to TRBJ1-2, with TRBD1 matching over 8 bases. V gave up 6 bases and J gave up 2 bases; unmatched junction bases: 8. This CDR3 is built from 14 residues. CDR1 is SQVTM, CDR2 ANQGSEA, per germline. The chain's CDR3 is CSVYNRGRNYGYTF. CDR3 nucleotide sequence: TGCAGCGTGTATAACAGGGGGAGGAACTATGGCTACACCTTC.

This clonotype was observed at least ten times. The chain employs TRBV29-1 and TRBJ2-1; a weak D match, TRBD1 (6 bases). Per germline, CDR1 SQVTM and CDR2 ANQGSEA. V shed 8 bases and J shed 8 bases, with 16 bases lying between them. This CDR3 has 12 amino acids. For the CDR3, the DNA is TGCAGCTTTACGGGGACACTTGATGAGCAGTTCTTC. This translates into CSFTGTLDEQFF.

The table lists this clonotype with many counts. Here the CDR3 reads CASSSNRQGRDTQYF. CDR3 DNA sequence: TGTGCCAGCAGCTCAAACAGACAGGGGAGAGATACGCAGTATTTT. J is TRBJ2-3 and V is TRBV7-3, with 8 bases fitting TRBD1. Germline lookup yields CDR1 SGHTA and CDR2 FQGTGA. The CDR3 length is 15 residues. V lost 4 bases and J lost 5; bases outside the gene matches: 8.

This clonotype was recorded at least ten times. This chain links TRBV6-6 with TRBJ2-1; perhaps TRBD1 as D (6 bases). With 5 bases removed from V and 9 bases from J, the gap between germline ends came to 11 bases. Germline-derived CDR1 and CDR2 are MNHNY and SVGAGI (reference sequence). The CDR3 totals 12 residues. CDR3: CASSHVRGEQFF. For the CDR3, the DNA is TGTGCCAGCAGTCATGTCAGGGGTGAGCAGTTCTTC.

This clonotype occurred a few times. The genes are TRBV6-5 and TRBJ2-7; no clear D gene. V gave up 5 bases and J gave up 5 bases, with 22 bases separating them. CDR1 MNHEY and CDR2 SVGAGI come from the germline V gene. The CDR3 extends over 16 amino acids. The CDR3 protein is CASSPRQVPTRDEQYF. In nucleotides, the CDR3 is TGTGCCAGCAGTCCCCGGCAGGTCCCCACCCGGGACGAGCAGTACTTC.

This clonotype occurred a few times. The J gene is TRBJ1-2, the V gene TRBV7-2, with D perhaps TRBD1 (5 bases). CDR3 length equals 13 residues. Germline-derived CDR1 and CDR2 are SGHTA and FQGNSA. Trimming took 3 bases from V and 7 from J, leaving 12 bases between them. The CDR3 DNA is TGTGCCAGCAGCTTGGGGCAGGGCATTGGCTACACCTTC. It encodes CASSLGQGIGYTF.

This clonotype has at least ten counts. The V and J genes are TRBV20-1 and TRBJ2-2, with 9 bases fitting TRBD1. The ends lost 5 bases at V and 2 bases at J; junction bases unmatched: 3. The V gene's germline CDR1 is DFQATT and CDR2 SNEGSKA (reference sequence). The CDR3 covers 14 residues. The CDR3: CSARTGGNTGELFF. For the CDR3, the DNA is TGCAGTGCTCGAACAGGGGGCAACACCGGGGAGCTGTTTTTT.

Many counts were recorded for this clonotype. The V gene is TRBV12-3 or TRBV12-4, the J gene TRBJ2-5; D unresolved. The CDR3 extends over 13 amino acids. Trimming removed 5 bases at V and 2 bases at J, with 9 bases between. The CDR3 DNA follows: TGTGCCAGCAGTCCCCGGGTACAAGAGACCCAGTACTTC. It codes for CASSPRVQETQYF.

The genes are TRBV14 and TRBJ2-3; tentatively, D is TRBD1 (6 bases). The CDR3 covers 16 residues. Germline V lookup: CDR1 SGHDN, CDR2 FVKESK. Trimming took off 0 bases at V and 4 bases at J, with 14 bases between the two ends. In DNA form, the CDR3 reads TGTGCCAGCAGCCAAGAATCGAAGTGGGGGCCAGATACGCAGTATTTT. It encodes CASSQESKWGPDTQYF.